This T cell receptor beta chain came from a study of cytomegalovirus exposure and HLA in healthy donors. In germline, CDR1 is MNHEY, CDR2 SMNVEV (reference sequence). The V and J ends lost 6 bases and 7 bases respectively, with 8 bases between them. The CDR3 loop spans 11 amino acids. Researchers ran the PCR with 60 Vbeta and 13 Jbeta primers. Clones were sequenced by immunoSEQ multiplex PCR, and TCRdb holds only the in-frame ones, with some missing. The data contain 150,000 to 200,000 clones, approximately 78% of them singletons. The specimen was PBMCs. This rearrangement joins TRBV27 to TRBJ2-3; D call uncertain. This clonotype was sampled from a woman between 18 and 29 years old in good health and CMV-seronegative. The CDR3 loop is CASRLGHTQYF. CDR3 coding DNA: TGTGCCAGCAGATTAGGGCATACGCAGTATTTT.